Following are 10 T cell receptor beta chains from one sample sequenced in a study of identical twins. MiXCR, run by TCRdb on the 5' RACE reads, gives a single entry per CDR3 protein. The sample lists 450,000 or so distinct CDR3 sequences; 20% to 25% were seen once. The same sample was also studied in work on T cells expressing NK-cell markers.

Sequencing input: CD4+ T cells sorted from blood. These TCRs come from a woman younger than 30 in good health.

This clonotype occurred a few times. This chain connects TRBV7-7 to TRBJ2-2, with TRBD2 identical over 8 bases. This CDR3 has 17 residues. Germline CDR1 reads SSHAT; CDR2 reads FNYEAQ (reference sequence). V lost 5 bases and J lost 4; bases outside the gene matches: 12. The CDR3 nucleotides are TGTGCCAGCAGCCCAGCGAGCGGGGGAGAGGCCACCGGGGAGCTGTTTTTT. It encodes CASSPASGGEATGELFF.

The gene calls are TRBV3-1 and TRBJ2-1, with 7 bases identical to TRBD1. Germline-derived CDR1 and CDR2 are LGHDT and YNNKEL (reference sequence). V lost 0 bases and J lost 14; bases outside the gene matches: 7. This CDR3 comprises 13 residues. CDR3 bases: TGTGCCAGCAGCCAAGATGCAGGGGGTCGAAAGTTCTTC. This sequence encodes CASSQDAGGRKFF.

CDR3 loop: CASSPQRDRYNEQFF. Here the CDR3 DNA reads TGCGCCAGCAGCCCCCAGCGGGACCGATACAATGAGCAGTTCTTC. The V and J genes are TRBV5-1 and TRBJ2-1; 7 bases match TRBD2. The CDR3 runs to 15 residues. Germline V lookup: CDR1 SGHRS, CDR2 YFSETQ. After removal of 4 bases from V and 4 bases from J, the junction contained 8 bases not matched to a gene. Supplemented by reference TRBV5-1 and TRBJ2-1, the full variable domain reads KAGVTQTPRYLIKTRGQQVTLSCSPISGHRSVSWYQQTPGQGLQFLFEYFSETQRNKGNFPGRFSGRQFSNSRSEMNVSTLELGDSALYLCASSPQRDRYNEQFFGPGTRLTVL.

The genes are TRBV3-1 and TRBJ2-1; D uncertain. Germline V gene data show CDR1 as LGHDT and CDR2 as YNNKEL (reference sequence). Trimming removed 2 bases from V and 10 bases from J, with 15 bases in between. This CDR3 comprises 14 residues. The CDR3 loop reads CASSQPPRLREQFF. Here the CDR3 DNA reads TGTGCCAGCAGCCAACCCCCCCGTTTGAGGGAGCAGTTCTTC.

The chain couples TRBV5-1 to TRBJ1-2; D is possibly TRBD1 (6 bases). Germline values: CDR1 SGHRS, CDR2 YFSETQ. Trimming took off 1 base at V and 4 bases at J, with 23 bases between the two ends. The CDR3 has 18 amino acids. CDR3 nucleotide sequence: TGCGCCAGCAGCTTGCTCGACCGATCAGTCCGGGGGGCCTATGGCTACACCTTC. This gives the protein CASSLLDRSVRGAYGYTF.

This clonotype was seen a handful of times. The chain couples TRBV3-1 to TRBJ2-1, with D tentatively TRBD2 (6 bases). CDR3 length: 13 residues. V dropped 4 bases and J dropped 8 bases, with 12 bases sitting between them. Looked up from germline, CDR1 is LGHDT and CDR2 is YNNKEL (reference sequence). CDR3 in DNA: TGTGCCAGCAGCCTGACTAGTGGCCATGAGCAGTTCTTC. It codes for CASSLTSGHEQFF.

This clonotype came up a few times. The CDR3 region is CASSPRTIGEQFF. CDR3 coding DNA: TGTGCCAGCAGCCCCCGGACCATTGGCGAGCAGTTCTTC. V and J are TRBV3-1 and TRBJ2-1; D unclear. Germline V gene sequence: CDR1 LGHDT, CDR2 YNNKEL (reference sequence). Trimming stripped 4 bases from V and 10 bases from J, with 14 bases between. CDR3 length: 13 residues.

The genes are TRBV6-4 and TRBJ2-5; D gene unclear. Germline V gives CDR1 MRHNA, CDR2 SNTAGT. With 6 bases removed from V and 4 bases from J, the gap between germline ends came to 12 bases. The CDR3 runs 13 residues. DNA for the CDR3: TGTGCCAGCAGCCGAGCATGGGGAGAGACCCAGTACTTC. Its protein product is CASSRAWGETQYF.

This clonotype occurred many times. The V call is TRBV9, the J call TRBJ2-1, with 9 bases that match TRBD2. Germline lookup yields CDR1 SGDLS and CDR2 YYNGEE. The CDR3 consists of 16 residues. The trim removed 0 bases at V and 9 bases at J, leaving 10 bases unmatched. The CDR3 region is CASSVGLASGESEQFF. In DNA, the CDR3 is TGTGCCAGCAGCGTAGGGTTGGCTAGCGGGGAGAGTGAGCAGTTCTTC.

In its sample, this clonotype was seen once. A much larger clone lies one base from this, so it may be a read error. The CDR3 DNA sequence: TGTGCCAGCAGTTTAATAGGGGCCGGGGAGCTGTTTTTT. It codes for CASSLIGAGELFF. The J gene is TRBJ2-2, the V gene TRBV27; maybe TRBD1 (5 bases). V was shortened by 2 bases and J by 6 bases, with 7 bases between the two germline ends. The CDR3 runs to 13 residues. Looked up from germline, CDR1 is MNHEY and CDR2 is SMNVEV (reference sequence).